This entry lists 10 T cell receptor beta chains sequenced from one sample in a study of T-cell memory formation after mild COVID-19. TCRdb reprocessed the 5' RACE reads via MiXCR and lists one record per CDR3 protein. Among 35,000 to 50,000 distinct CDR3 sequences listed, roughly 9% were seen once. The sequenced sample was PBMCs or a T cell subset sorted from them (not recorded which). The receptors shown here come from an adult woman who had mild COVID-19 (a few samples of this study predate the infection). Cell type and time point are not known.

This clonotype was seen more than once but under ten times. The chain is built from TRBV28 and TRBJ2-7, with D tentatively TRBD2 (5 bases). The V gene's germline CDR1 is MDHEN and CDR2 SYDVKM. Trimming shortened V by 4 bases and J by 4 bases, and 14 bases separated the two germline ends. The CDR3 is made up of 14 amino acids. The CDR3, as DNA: TGTGCCAGCAGTTCCCCCGAGGGTCTATACGAGCAGTACTTC. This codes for CASSSPEGLYEQYF.

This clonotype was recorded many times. The DNA for the CDR3 is TGCGCCAGCAGCGCCCTACCGCCCATGGACACGCAGTATTTT. Translating it yields CASSALPPMDTQYF. This chain joins TRBV5-1 and TRBJ2-3; no clear D gene. This CDR3 comprises 14 residues. V dropped 4 bases and J dropped 9 bases, with 18 bases sitting between them. Germline assignment: CDR1 SGHRS and CDR2 YFSETQ.

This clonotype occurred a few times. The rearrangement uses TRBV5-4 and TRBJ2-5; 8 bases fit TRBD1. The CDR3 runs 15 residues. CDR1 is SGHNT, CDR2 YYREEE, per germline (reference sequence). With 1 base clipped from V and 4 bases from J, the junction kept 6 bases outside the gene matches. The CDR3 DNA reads TGTGCCAGCAGCTTGTCAGGGGGCGCTTTAGAGACCCAGTACTTC. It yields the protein CASSLSGGALETQYF.

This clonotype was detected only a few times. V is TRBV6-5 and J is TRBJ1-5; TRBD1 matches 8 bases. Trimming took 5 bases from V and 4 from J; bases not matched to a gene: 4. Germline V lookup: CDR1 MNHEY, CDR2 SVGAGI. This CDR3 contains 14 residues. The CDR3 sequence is CASSPGQVNQPQHF. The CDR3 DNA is TGTGCCAGCAGTCCGGGACAGGTGAATCAGCCCCAGCATTTT.

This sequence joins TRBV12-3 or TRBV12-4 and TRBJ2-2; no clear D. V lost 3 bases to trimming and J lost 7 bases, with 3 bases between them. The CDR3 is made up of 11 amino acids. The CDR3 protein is CASSFGGELFF. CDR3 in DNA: TGTGCCAGCAGTTTTGGCGGGGAGCTGTTTTTT.

The CDR3 is CASSYGTGYGYTF. CDR3 DNA: TGTGCCAGCAGCTACGGGACAGGGTATGGCTACACCTTC. This chain uses TRBV7-3 with TRBJ1-2, with 9 bases fitting TRBD1. CDR3 length: 13 amino acids. Per the germline V gene, CDR1 is SGHTA and CDR2 is FQGTGA. V was clipped by 4 bases and J by 5 bases; unmatched bases: 2.

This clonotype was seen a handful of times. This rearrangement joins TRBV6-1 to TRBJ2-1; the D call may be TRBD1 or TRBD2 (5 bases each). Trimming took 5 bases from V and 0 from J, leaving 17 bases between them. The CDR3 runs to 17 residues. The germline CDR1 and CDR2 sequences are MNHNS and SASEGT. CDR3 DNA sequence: TGTGCCAGCAGTCTTCCCCCCGGGACGGACTCCTACAATGAGCAGTTCTTC. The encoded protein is CASSLPPGTDSYNEQFF.

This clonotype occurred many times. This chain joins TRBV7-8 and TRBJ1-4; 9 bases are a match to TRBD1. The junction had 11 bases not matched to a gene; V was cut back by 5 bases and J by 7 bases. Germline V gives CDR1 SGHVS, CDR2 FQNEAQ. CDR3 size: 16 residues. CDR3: CASSTSHRGPIEKLFF. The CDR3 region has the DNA TGTGCCAGCAGCACCAGCCACAGGGGGCCGATTGAAAAACTGTTTTTT.

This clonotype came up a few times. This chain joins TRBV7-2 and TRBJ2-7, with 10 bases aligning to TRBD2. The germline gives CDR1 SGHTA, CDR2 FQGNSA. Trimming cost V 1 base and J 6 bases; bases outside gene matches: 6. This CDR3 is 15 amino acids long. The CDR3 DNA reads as TGTGCCAGCAGCTTAGGCCTAGCGGGAGTCGCCGAGCAGTACTTC. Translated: CASSLGLAGVAEQYF.

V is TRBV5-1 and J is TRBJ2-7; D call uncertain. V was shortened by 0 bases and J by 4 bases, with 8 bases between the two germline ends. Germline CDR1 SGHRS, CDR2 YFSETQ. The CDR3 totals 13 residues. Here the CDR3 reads CASSLGPNYEQYF. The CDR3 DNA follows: TGCGCCAGCAGCTTGGGGCCCAATTACGAGCAGTACTTC.